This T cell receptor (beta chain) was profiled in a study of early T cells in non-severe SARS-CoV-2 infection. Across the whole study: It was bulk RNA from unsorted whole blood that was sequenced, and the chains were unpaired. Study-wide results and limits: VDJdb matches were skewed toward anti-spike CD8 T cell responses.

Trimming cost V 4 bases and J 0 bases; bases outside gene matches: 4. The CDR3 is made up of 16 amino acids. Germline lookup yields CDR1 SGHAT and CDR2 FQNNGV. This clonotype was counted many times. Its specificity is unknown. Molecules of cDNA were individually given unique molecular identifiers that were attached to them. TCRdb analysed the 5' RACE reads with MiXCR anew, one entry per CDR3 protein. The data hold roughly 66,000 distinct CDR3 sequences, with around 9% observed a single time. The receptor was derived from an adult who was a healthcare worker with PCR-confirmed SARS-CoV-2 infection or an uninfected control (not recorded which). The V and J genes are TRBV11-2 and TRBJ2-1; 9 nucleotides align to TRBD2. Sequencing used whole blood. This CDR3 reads CASSSRAGGSYNEQFF. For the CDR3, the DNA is TGTGCCAGCAGCTCTAGAGCGGGAGGCTCCTACAATGAGCAGTTCTTC.